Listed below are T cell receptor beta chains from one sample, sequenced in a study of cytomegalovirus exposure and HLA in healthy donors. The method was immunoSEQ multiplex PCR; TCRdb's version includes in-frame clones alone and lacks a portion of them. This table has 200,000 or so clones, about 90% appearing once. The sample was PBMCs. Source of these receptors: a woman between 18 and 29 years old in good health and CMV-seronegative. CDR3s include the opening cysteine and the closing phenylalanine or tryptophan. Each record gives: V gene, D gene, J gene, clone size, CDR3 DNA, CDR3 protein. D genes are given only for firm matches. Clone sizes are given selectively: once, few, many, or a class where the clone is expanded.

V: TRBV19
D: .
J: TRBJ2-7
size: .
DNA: TGTGCCAGTACCAGGGCGGGAAGTTACGAGCAGTACTTC
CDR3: CASTRAGSYEQYF

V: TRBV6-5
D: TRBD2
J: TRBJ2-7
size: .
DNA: TGTGCCAGCAGTTACGTTAGCGGGACGGATTACGAGCAGTACTTC
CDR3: CASSYVSGTDYEQYF

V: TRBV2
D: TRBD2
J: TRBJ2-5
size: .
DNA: TGTGCCAGCAGTGAGGTTAGCGGGAGTACTAGGACCCAGTACTTC
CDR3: CASSEVSGSTRTQYF

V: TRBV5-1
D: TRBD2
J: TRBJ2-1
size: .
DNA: TGCGCCAGCAGCTCGGGACTAGCGGGAGTCGAGGTAATTTACAATGAGCAGTTCTTC
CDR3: CASSSGLAGVEVIYNEQFF

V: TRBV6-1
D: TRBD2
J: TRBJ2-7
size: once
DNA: TGTGCCAGCAGTAAGCTAGCGGATAGCTCCTACGAGCAGTACTTC
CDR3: CASSKLADSSYEQYF

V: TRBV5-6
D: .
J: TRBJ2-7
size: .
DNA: TGTGCCAGCAGCACGGGACTTGGCTCCTACGAGCAGTACTTC
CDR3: CASSTGLGSYEQYF

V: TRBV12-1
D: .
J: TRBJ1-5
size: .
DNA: TGTGCCAGCAGCGCTACAGGGGTAGGGCATTTT
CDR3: CASSATGVGHF

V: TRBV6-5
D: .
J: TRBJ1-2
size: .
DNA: TGTGCCAGCAGTAGCGAGGGCGCTGCTGGATATGGCTACACCTTC
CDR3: CASSSEGAAGYGYTF

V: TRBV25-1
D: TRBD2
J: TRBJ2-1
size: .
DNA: TGTGCCAGCAGTGGGTCAAGCGGGACTAGTGAGCAGTTCTTC
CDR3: CASSGSSGTSEQFF

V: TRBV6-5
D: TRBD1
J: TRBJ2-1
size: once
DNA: TGTGCCAGCAGTTTAGACAGGGGCTCCTACAATGAGCAGTTCTTC
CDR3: CASSLDRGSYNEQFF

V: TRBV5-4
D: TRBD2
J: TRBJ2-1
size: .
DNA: TGTGCCAGCAAGGTAGGGCTAGCGGGCCGCTCCTACAATGAGCAGTTCTTC
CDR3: CASKVGLAGRSYNEQFF

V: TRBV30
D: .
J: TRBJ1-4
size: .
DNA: TGTGCCTGGAGCGTAAAGACTGCAACTAATGAAAAACTGTTTTTT
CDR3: CAWSVKTATNEKLFF

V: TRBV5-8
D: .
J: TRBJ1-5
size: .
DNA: TGTGCCAGCCTAGACGGGGAAATAGTTCATCGCAGCAATCAGCCCCAGCATTTT
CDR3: CASLDGEIVHRSNQPQHF

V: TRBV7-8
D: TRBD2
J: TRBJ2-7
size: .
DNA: TGTGCCAGCAGCTTAGCGGGAAGCGGGAGGGCCAGGACCTACGAGCAGTACTTC
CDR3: CASSLAGSGRARTYEQYF

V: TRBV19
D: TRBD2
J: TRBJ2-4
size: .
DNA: TGTGCCAGTAGTACGGCGGGACTAGCCCGCAACATTCAGTACTTC
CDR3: CASSTAGLARNIQYF

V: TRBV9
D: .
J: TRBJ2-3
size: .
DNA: TGTGCCAGCAGCCCCCAAGATACGCAGTATTTT
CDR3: CASSPQDTQYF

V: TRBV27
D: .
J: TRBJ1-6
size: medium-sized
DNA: TGTGCCAGCAGCCGCCGGGGGTTTTCAACACCCCTCCACTTT
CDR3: CASSRRGFSTPLHF

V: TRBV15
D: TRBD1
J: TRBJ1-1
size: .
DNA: TGTGCCACCAGCAGAGTTCCCAGGGGGGACACTGAAGCTTTCTTT
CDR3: CATSRVPRGDTEAFF

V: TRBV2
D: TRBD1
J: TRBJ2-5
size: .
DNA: TGTGCCAGCAGTGGACAGGGGGAAGGGGAGACCCAGTACTTC
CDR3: CASSGQGEGETQYF

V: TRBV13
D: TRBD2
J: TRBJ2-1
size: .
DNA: TGTGCCAGCAGCACCTCCCGAGCGGGAGCCTCCTACAATGAGCAGTTCTTC
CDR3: CASSTSRAGASYNEQFF

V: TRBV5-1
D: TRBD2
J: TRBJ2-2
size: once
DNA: TGCGCCAGCAGCTTGAATAGCGGGAGTAACGCCGGGGAGCTGTTTTTT
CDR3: CASSLNSGSNAGELFF

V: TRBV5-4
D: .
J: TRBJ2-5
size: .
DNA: TGTGCCAGCAGCCCGGGGGAGCGGCCCGTAGAGACCCAGTACTTC
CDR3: CASSPGERPVETQYF

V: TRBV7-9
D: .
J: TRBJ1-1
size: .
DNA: TGTGCCAGCAGCTTAGACAGGAACACTGAAGCTTTCTTT
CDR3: CASSLDRNTEAFF

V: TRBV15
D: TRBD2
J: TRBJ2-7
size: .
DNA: TGTGCCACCGGCGGGAGGCTTGAGAACGAGCAGTACTTC
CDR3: CATGGRLENEQYF

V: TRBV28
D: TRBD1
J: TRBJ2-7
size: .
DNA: TGTGCCAGCAGTTTACCGGGACAGGGGCGCGAACAGTACTTC
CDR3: CASSLPGQGREQYF

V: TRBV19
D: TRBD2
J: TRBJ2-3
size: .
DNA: TGTGCCAGTAGTGGAGCGGGAGTGGGGGATACGCAGTATTTT
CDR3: CASSGAGVGDTQYF

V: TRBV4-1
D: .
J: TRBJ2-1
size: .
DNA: TGCGCCAGCAGGATGAGGGAGAAGCAGTTCTTC
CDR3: CASRMREKQFF

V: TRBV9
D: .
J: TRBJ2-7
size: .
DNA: TGTGCCAGCAGCCGAGGGGGTTCCAACTCCTACGAGCAGTACTTC
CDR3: CASSRGGSNSYEQYF

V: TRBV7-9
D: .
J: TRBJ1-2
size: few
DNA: TGTGCCAGCAGCACAGACGATGGCTACACCTTC
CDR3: CASSTDDGYTF

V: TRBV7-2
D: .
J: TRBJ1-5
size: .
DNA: TGTGCCAGCAGCTTAGGGGTAGGGGGTATCAATCAGCCCCAGCATTTT
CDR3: CASSLGVGGINQPQHF

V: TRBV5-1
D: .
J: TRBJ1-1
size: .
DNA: TGCGCCAGCAGCTTGGGTGCCGGGGGGACAACGAACACTGAAGCTTTCTTT
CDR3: CASSLGAGGTTNTEAFF

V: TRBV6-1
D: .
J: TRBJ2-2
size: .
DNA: TGTGCCAGCAGTGAAGTTCAGGGGCCCACCGGGGAGCTGTTTTTT
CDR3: CASSEVQGPTGELFF

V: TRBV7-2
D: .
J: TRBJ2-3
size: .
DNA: TGTGCCAGCAGCTCTAGCGTTAGCACAGATACGCAGTATTTT
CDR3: CASSSSVSTDTQYF

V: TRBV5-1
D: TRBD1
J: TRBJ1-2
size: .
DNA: TGCGCCAGCAGCACTGGGACAGGCGTTTATGGCTACACCTTC
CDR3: CASSTGTGVYGYTF

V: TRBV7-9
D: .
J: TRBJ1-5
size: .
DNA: TGTGCCAGCAGCTTAGTGCAGGGCGATCAGCCCCAGCATTTT
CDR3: CASSLVQGDQPQHF

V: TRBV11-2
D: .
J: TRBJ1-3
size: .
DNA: TGTGCCAGCAGGGCCGGGAGTCCTGGAAACACCATATATTTT
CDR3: CASRAGSPGNTIYF

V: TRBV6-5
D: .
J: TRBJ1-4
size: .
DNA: TGTGCCAGCAGCCAAGAGAGGGAAAAACTGTTTTTT
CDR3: CASSQEREKLFF

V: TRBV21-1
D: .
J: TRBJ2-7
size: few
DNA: TGTGCCAGCCTTCCGGGACAGGGGGCCCTTCCCTACGAGCAGTACTTC
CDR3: CASLPGQGALPYEQYF

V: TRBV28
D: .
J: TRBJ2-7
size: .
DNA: TGTGCCAGCAGTTTTCGCGGGGTTATATCCTACGAGCAGTACTTC
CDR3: CASSFRGVISYEQYF